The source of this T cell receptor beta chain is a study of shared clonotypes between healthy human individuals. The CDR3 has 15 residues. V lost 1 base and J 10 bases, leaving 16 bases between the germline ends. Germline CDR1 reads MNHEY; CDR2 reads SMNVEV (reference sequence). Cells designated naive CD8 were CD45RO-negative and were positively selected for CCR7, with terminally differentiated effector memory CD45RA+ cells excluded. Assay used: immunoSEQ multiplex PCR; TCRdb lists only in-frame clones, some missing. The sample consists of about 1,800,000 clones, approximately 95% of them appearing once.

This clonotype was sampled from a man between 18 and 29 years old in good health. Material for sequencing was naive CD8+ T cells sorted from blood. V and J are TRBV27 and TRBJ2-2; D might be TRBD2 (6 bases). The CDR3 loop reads CASSLLRDWSPELFF. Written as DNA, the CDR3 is TGTGCCAGCAGTTTATTGAGGGACTGGTCGCCGGAGCTGTTTTTT.